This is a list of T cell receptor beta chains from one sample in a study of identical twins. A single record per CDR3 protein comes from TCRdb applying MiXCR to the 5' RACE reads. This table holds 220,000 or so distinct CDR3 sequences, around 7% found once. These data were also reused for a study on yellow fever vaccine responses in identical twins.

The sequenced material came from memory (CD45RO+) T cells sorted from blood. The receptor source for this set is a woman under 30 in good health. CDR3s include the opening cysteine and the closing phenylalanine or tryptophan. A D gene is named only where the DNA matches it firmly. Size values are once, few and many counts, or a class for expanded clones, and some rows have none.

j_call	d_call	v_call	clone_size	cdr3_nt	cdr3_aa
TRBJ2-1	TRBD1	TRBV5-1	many	TGCGCCAGCAGCCAAACCGGGACAGGGGGCATGAATGAGCAGTTCTTC	CASSQTGTGGMNEQFF
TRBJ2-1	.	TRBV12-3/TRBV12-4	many	TGTGCCAGCAGTTTTCGACAGGCACACAATGAGCAGTTCTTC	CASSFRQAHNEQFF
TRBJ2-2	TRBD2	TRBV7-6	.	TGTGCCAGCAGCTCCATTACTAGCGGGGGGTACACCGGGGAGCTGTTTTTT	CASSSITSGGYTGELFF
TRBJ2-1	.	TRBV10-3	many	TGTGCCATCTCTAAACAGCGGAGGCCTCGTGCAGAAGACTCCTACAATGAGCAGTTCTTC	CAISKQRRPRAEDSYNEQFF
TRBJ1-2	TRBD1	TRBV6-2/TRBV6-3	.	TGTGCCAGCAGTTATGGACAGGGAAGGAGCTATGGCTACACCTTC	CASSYGQGRSYGYTF
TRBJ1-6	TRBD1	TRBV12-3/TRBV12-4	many	TGTGCCAGCAGTTTTTCAGGACAGGGATCACCCCTCCACTTT	CASSFSGQGSPLHF
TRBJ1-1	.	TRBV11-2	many	TGTGCCAGCAGCTTGCTCTCCTCCTATAACCCAAACACTGAAGCTTTCTTT	CASSLLSSYNPNTEAFF
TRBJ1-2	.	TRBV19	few	TGTGCCAGCGGTACCTGGGGCCACTACACCTTC	CASGTWGHYTF
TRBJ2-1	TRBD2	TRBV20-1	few	TGCAGCGAACTAGCGGGGGGGCCACAGGAGCAGTTCTTC	CSELAGGPQEQFF
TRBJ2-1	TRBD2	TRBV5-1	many	TGCGCCAGCAGCTTGACTAGCGGAAACAATGAGCAGTTCTTC	CASSLTSGNNEQFF
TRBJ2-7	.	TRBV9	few	TGTGCCAGCAGCGTAGCACAGGGTGGCGAGCAGTACTTC	CASSVAQGGEQYF
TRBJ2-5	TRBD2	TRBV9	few	TGTGCCAGCAGCGCTTGGGGACTAGCAGAGACCCAGTACTTC	CASSAWGLAETQYF
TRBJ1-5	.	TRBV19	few	TGTGCCAGTAGTCCGTGGACAGAAGGCAATCAGCCCCAGCATTTT	CASSPWTEGNQPQHF
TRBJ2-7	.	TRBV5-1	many	TGCGCCAGCAGCCAAGGGGAAGTAAGGAGCTACGAGCAGTACTTC	CASSQGEVRSYEQYF
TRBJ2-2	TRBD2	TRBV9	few	TGTGCCAGCAGCGTAGAAGCGGGGGGGCCGATTACCGGGGAGCTGTTTTTT	CASSVEAGGPITGELFF
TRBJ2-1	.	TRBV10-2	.	TGCGCCAGCAGTGAGGCTAGGACCATCAATGAGCAGTTCTTC	CASSEARTINEQFF
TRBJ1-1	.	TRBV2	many	TGTGCCAGCAGCCCGAGGGGGAGCACTGAAGCTTTCTTT	CASSPRGSTEAFF
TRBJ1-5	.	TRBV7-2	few	TGTGCCAGCAGCTTAGTTCCTAGACAGCCCCAGCATTTT	CASSLVPRQPQHF
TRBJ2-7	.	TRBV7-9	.	TGTGCCAGCAGCTTAGATGGGGTGGAGGAGCAGTACTTC	CASSLDGVEEQYF
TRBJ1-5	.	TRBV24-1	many	TGTGCCACCAGTGATTTTCTGGACGGGCAGCCCCAGCATTTT	CATSDFLDGQPQHF
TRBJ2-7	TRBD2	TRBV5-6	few	TGTGCCAGCAGCTCGCGGACTAGCGTGGGCCCCTACGAGCAGTACTTC	CASSSRTSVGPYEQYF
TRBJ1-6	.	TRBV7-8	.	TGTGCCAGCAGCACCCGCGGGGCCTATAATTCACCCCTCCACTTT	CASSTRGAYNSPLHF
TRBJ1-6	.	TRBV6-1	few	TGTGCCAGCAGTGACGTCAGGGGAGGCTATTCACCCCTCCACTTT	CASSDVRGGYSPLHF
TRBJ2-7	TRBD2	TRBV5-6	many	TGTGCCAGCAGCTGGGGGACTAGTCGGGACGAGCAGTACTTC	CASSWGTSRDEQYF